The 4 T cell receptor beta chains below were found in one sample sequenced in a study of blood T cell repertoires in COVID-19. Sequencing was performed with immunoSEQ multiplex PCR; in TCRdb, only in-frame clones are kept and a portion is missing. The repertoire holds approximately 89,000 clones, with around 96% as singletons. The sequenced material came from peripheral blood. The receptors derive from a human donor with active COVID-19. The donor label of this sample is uncertain.

The table lists this clone with a count of one. The chain uses TRBV7-9 and TRBJ2-5; TRBD2 matches 11 bases. V dropped 0 bases and J dropped 9; count of bases not matched to a gene: 6. The CDR3 is 15 amino acids. Germline CDR1 and CDR2: SEHNR and FQNEAQ (reference sequence). Written as DNA, the CDR3 is TGTGCCAGCAGCTTAGCGAAGACTAGCGGGAAGTCCCAGTACTTC. This gives the protein CASSLAKTSGKSQYF. The complete variable domain, with remaining parts taken from reference TRBV7-9 and TRBJ2-5, reads DTGVSQNPRHKITKRGQNVTFRCDPISEHNRLYWYRQTLGQGPEFLTYFQNEAQLEKSRLLSDRFSAERPKGSFSTLEIQRTEQGDSAMYLCASSLAKTSGKSQYFGPGTRLLVL.

The chain recombines TRBV7-8 with TRBJ1-2, with 10 bases aligning to TRBD1. After removal of 5 bases from V and 6 bases from J, the junction contained 6 bases not matched to a gene. The CDR3 length is 14 residues. Germline lookup yields CDR1 SGHVS and CDR2 FQNEAQ. The CDR3 sequence: CASSRAGTGDGYTF. In DNA form, the CDR3 reads TGTGCCAGCAGCCGAGCCGGGACAGGGGATGGCTACACCTTC.

The chain combines TRBV5-8 with TRBJ1-5; maybe TRBD1 (5 bases). From germline, CDR1 is SGHTS and CDR2 YDEGEE. CDR3 length equals 13 residues. The V gene lost 4 bases and the J gene lost 4 bases, with 9 bases spanning the gap. The CDR3 is CASSAGRNQPQHF. The CDR3 nucleotides are TGTGCCAGCAGCGCGGGACGGAATCAGCCCCAGCATTTT.

This sequence joins TRBV23-1 and TRBJ2-1; the D is unclear. TRBV23-1 is an open reading frame whose function is uncertain. V lost 2 bases and J 3 bases, leaving 14 bases between the germline ends. The CDR3 runs 16 residues. The CDR3 loop is CASSQISGSVYNEQFF. CDR3 nucleotide sequence: TGCGCCAGCAGTCAAATATCCGGGTCCGTCTACAATGAGCAGTTCTTC.